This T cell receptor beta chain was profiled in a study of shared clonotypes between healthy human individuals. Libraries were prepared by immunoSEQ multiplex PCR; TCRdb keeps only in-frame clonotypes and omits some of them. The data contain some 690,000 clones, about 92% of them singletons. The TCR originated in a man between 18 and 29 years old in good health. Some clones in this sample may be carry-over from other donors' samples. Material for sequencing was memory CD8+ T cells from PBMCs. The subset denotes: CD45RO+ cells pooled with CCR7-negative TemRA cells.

The CDR3 loop reads CASSHDLAGGPNGYEQFF. The CDR3 DNA follows: TGCGCCAGCAGCCACGATCTAGCGGGAGGACCCAACGGGTATGAGCAGTTCTTC. J is TRBJ2-1 and V is TRBV4-1, with TRBD2 matching 11 bases. The length of the CDR3 is 18 residues. J gave up 8 bases and V 3 bases, and 15 bases lay outside the gene matches. Germline V lookup: CDR1 MGHRA, CDR2 YSYEKL.